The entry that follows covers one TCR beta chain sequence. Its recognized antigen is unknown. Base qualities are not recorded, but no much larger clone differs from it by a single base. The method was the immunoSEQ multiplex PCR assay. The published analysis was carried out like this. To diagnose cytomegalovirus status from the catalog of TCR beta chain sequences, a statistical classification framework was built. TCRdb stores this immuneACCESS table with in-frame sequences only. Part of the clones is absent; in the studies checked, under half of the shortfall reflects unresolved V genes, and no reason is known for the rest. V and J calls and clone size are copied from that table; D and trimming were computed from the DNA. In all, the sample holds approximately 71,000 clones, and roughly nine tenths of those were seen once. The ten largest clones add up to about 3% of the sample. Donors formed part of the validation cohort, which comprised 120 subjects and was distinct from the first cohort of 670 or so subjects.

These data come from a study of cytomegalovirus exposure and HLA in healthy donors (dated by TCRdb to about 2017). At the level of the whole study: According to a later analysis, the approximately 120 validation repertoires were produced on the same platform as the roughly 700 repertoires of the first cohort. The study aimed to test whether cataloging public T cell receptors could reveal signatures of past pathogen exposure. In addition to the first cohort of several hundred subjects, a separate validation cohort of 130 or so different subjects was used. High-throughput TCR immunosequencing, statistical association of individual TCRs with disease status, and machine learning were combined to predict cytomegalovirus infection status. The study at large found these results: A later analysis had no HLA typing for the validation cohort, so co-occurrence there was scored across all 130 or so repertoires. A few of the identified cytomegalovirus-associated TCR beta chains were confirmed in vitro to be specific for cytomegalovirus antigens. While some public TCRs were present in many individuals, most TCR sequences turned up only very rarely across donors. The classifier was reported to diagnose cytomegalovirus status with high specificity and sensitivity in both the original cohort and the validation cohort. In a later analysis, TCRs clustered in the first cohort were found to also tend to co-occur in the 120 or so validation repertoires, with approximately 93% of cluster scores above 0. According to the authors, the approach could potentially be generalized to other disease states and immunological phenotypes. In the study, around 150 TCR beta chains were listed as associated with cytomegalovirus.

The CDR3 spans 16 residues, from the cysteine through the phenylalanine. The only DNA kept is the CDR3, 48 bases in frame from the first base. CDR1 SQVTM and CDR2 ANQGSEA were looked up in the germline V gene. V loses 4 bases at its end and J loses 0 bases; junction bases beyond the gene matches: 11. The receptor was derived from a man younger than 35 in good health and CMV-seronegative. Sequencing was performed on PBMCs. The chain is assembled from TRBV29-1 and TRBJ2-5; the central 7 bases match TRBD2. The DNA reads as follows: TGCAGCGTTGGGGAGGGGTTCGGGAAGTACCAAGAGACCCAGTACTTC. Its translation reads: CSVGEGFGKYQETQYF.